The 29 T cell receptor beta chains in this list originate from one sample, sequenced in a study of T cell repertoires in cytomegalovirus infection. What these receptors recognize is not known. TCRdb ran MiXCR on the reads and lists one entry per CDR3 protein. This repertoire shows about 130,000 distinct CDR3 sequences, roughly a quarter found once; its top ten account for 34%. Sequencing was performed on PBMCs, sequenced either directly or after in vitro stimulation (not recorded which). These receptors were taken from a human donor in good health (CMV status not recorded). Some clones in this sample may be carry-over from other donors' samples.

This clonotype has a count of ten or more. The rearrangement uses TRBV5-4 and TRBJ2-3; a possible D gene is TRBD2 (6 bases). The V and J ends lost 4 bases and 4 bases respectively, with 16 bases between them. The germline gives CDR1 SGHNT, CDR2 YYREEE (reference sequence). This CDR3 has 15 residues. This CDR3 reads CASSAGPSLSDTQYF. The CDR3 DNA reads as TGTGCCAGCAGCGCGGGGCCTTCCCTATCAGATACGCAGTATTTT.

A few counts support this clonotype. The chain employs TRBV9 and TRBJ1-2; no firm D call. Deletions cut 4 bases from V and 8 bases from J, with 9 bases between. Germline V CDR1 and CDR2: SGDLS, YYNGEE. This CDR3 has 11 amino acids. The CDR3 loop is CASSPGWGYTF. In DNA form, the CDR3 reads TGTGCCAGCAGCCCTGGGTGGGGCTACACCTTC.

The V call is TRBV14, the J call TRBJ2-3, with 12 bases aligning to TRBD2. The CDR3 is 15 residues long. Germline lookup yields CDR1 SGHDN and CDR2 FVKESK. With V trimmed by 4 bases and J by 8 bases, 7 bases remained unmatched. The CDR3, as DNA: TGTGCCAGCAGCCCGAGACTAGCGGGAGTCGGTACGCAGTATTTT. This sequence encodes CASSPRLAGVGTQYF.

This clonotype was seen many times. The chain has TRBV6-1 and TRBJ1-4; tentatively, D is TRBD1 (6 bases). The CDR3 consists of 13 residues. Trimming removed 11 bases from V and 5 bases from J, with 15 bases in between. From germline, CDR1 is MNHNS and CDR2 SASEGT. The CDR3 nucleotides read TGTGCCGGCAAAAGGACAGTGAATGAAAAACTGTTTTTT. Encoded protein: CAGKRTVNEKLFF.

This clonotype was counted at least ten times. The CDR3 spells CASSLSTSRRQETQYF. The CDR3 DNA reads TGTGCCAGCAGCTTGAGTACTAGCAGAAGACAAGAGACCCAGTACTTC. V gene TRBV7-6 combines with J gene TRBJ2-5, with D possibly TRBD2 on 6 matching bases. V dropped 3 bases and J dropped 2 bases, with 16 bases sitting between them. The CDR3 contains 16 residues. Germline V gives CDR1 SGHVS, CDR2 FNYEAQ.

The J gene is TRBJ1-2, the V gene TRBV6-1; 9 bases are shared with TRBD1. The trim removed 1 base at V and 6 bases at J, leaving 0 bases unmatched. Per germline, CDR1 MNHNS and CDR2 SASEGT. The CDR3 has 13 amino acids. CDR3 protein: CASSEGDRDGYTF. Written as DNA, the CDR3 is TGTGCCAGCAGTGAAGGGGACAGGGATGGCTACACCTTC.

At least ten counts were recorded for this clonotype. The V call is TRBV7-2, the J call TRBJ2-1; D unclear. Trimming left V 6 bases short and J 7 bases short, with 7 bases between. This CDR3 has 11 amino acids. Germline CDR1 and CDR2: SGHTA and FQGNSA. The CDR3 loop reads CASSSANEQFF. The CDR3 region has the DNA TGTGCCAGCAGTTCAGCTAATGAGCAGTTCTTC.

The rearrangement links TRBV7-2 to TRBJ2-4; D is undetermined. Germline V gene sequence: CDR1 SGHTA, CDR2 FQGNSA. CDR3 length equals 15 residues. V lost 5 bases and J lost 0, with 11 bases in between. The CDR3 protein is CASSPPGVAKNIQYF. CDR3 sequence (DNA): TGTGCCAGCAGCCCTCCTGGAGTAGCCAAAAACATTCAGTACTTC.

This clonotype was found a few times. The rearrangement links TRBV12-3 or TRBV12-4 to TRBJ2-5; D gene uncertain. V lost 4 bases and J 4 bases, leaving 13 bases between the germline ends. CDR3 length: 14 amino acids. The CDR3 DNA reads TGTGCCAGCAGTTCCGATCTTACCTTAGAGACCCAGTACTTC. Amino acid sequence: CASSSDLTLETQYF.

This clonotype was observed at least ten times. The gene calls are TRBV7-2 and TRBJ2-7; D possibly corresponds to TRBD2 (6 bases). The ends were cut back, 4 bases at V and 2 bases at J, with 9 bases in the middle. The CDR3 is made up of 13 amino acids. Germline CDR1 SGHTA, CDR2 FQGNSA. In DNA, the CDR3 is TGTGCCAGCAGCTCAAGACTAGCCTACGAGCAGTACTTC. Translated: CASSSRLAYEQYF.

The chain carries TRBV6-2 or TRBV6-3 and TRBJ2-1, with D uncertain. The germline V gene encodes CDR1 MNHEY and CDR2 SVGEGT. Between the trimmed V and J ends, which lost 6 bases and 8 bases, there was a span of 17 bases. The CDR3 spans 14 residues. CDR3 bases: TGTGCCAGCAGGGGTCTTAGCAGTGTCGATGAGCAGTTCTTC. Residues: CASRGLSSVDEQFF.

The chain is built from TRBV5-4 and TRBJ2-5; D unresolved. Germline loops: CDR1 SGHNT, CDR2 YYREEE (reference sequence). The germline V and J ends were trimmed by 1 base and 3 bases, with 7 bases remaining between them. The CDR3 totals 13 residues. The CDR3 is CASSLRLEETQYF. In nucleotides, the CDR3 is TGTGCCAGCAGCTTGAGGCTTGAAGAGACCCAGTACTTC.

The chain uses TRBV3-1 and TRBJ2-5; D unresolved. The CDR3 has 13 residues. CDR1 and CDR2 (germline): LGHDT, YNNKEL (reference sequence). V was clipped by 5 bases and J by 5 bases, with 12 bases between them. The CDR3 here is CASSTTGWETQYF. DNA of the CDR3: TGTGCCAGCAGCACCACTGGTTGGGAGACCCAGTACTTC.

The V call is TRBV7-9, the J call TRBJ1-1; 7 nucleotides align to TRBD1. CDR1 and CDR2 from the germline V gene are SEHNR and FQNEAQ (reference sequence). The CDR3 extends over 13 amino acids. V lost 6 bases to trimming and J lost 3 bases; unmatched junction nucleotides: 4. As DNA, the CDR3 is TGTGCCAGCAGGTTTGACAGGGACACTGAAGCTTTCTTT. This sequence encodes CASRFDRDTEAFF.

The chain links TRBV7-2 to TRBJ2-3; D is unclear. CDR1 SGHTA and CDR2 FQGNSA come from the germline V gene. The CDR3 extends over 13 amino acids. With 1 base removed from V and 6 bases from J, the gap between germline ends came to 8 bases. CDR3 coding DNA: TGTGCCAGCAGCTTAGACCAGAGTGATACGCAGTATTTT. Translation gives CASSLDQSDTQYF.

This clonotype was counted ten times or more. This sequence joins TRBV12-3 or TRBV12-4 and TRBJ2-7; 7 bases line up with TRBD1. Germline trimming cut 3 bases from V and 2 bases from J; bases unmatched to any gene: 7. CDR3 length: 15 residues. CDR3 loop: CASSFPGQSTYEQYF. The CDR3 DNA reads TGTGCCAGCAGTTTCCCGGGACAGAGTACCTACGAGCAGTACTTC.

This chain uses TRBV27 with TRBJ1-5; D ambiguous. Trimming took off 3 bases at V and 7 bases at J, with 7 bases between the two ends. CDR3 size: 12 residues. Germline loops: CDR1 MNHEY, CDR2 SMNVEV (reference sequence). CDR3 loop: CASSFMGQPQHF. In nucleotides, the CDR3 is TGTGCCAGCAGTTTCATGGGGCAGCCCCAGCATTTT.

This clonotype was seen a few times. This rearrangement joins TRBV5-1 to TRBJ2-3, with D perhaps TRBD1 or TRBD2 (5 bases each). Per the germline V gene, CDR1 is SGHRS and CDR2 is YFSETQ. The CDR3 spans 16 residues. Deletions cut 0 bases from V and 2 bases from J, with 13 bases between. This CDR3 reads CASSLARTGTTDTQYF. CDR3 coding DNA: TGCGCCAGCAGCTTGGCCCGGACGGGGACCACAGATACGCAGTATTTT.

This clonotype has a count of ten or more. CDR3 DNA: TGTGCCAGCAGCTTAGACCCAGGGGGGAACACCGGGGAGCTGTTTTTT. Protein: CASSLDPGGNTGELFF. The V gene is TRBV7-2, the J gene TRBJ2-2; 7 bases align to TRBD1. Germline values: CDR1 SGHTA, CDR2 FQGNSA. The J segment lost 1 base and the V segment lost 1 base, leaving 3 bases of the junction unmatched. The CDR3 covers 16 residues.

The chain combines TRBV2 with TRBJ2-7; D perhaps matches TRBD2 (6 bases). The CDR3 has 14 amino acids. Trimming pared 9 bases from V and 5 bases from J, leaving 20 bases between. CDR1 SNHLY and CDR2 FYNNEI come from the germline V gene. The CDR3 DNA reads as TGTGCCAGACGCCCCGGAGGGACTCTAGACGAGCAGTACTTC. Protein: CARRPGGTLDEQYF.

This chain connects TRBV20-1 to TRBJ1-1; TRBD1 matches 7 bases. Germline values: CDR1 DFQATT, CDR2 SNEGSKA (reference sequence). This CDR3 spans 11 amino acids. This CDR3 is CSVTGVTEAFF. The CDR3 coding sequence is TGCAGCGTAACAGGGGTTACTGAAGCTTTCTTT.

This clonotype was recorded many times. The chain is built from TRBV7-2 and TRBJ2-5; 8 bases map to TRBD1. With V trimmed by 5 bases and J by 6 bases, 11 bases remained unmatched. This CDR3 comprises 15 residues. Per germline, CDR1 SGHTA and CDR2 FQGNSA. The CDR3 region is CASSARWDRIQTQYF. Here the CDR3 DNA reads TGTGCCAGCAGCGCAAGATGGGACAGGATCCAGACCCAGTACTTC.

There are a few counts of this clonotype. The V and J genes are TRBV4-1 and TRBJ1-5; D call uncertain. The CDR3 covers 16 residues. The germline CDR1 and CDR2 sequences are MGHRA and YSYEKL. V was pared by 4 bases and J by 6 bases, with 19 bases between. CDR3 in amino acids: CASSPDEGNRVQPQHF. Written as DNA, the CDR3 is TGCGCCAGCAGCCCGGACGAGGGAAATCGGGTTCAGCCCCAGCATTTT.

This clonotype was counted ten times or more. The chain uses TRBV27 and TRBJ2-2; no clear D gene. The CDR3 is 14 residues long. V was shortened by 3 bases and J by 1 base, with 6 bases between the two germline ends. Germline CDR1 reads MNHEY; CDR2 reads SMNVEV (reference sequence). CDR3 in DNA: TGTGCCAGCAGTTTGTCCGTGAACACCGGGGAGCTGTTTTTT. This codes for CASSLSVNTGELFF.

The chain uses TRBV11-2 and TRBJ1-6, with 9 bases aligning to TRBD1. Losses at the gene ends were 5 bases for V and 5 bases for J; bases not matched to a gene: 7. The V gene's germline CDR1 is SGHAT and CDR2 FQNNGV. This CDR3 comprises 16 residues. This chain's CDR3 is CASSRMTGGNNSPLHF. The DNA for the CDR3 is TGTGCCAGCAGCCGAATGACAGGGGGTAATAATTCACCCCTCCACTTT. The full variable domain, completed using reference TRBV11-2 and TRBJ1-6, is EAGVAQSPRYKIIEKRQSVAFWCNPISGHATLYWYQQILGQGPKLLIQFQNNGVVDDSQLPKDRFSAERLKGVDSTLKIQPAKLEDSAVYLCASSRMTGGNNSPLHFGNGTRLTVT.

The genes are TRBV20-1 and TRBJ1-2, with 9 bases matching TRBD1. This CDR3 contains 13 residues. V lost 2 bases, J lost 6 bases, and 4 bases stayed unmatched. Germline loops: CDR1 DFQATT, CDR2 SNEGSKA (reference sequence). The CDR3 loop reads CSARRDRDNGYTF. In nucleotides, the CDR3 is TGCAGTGCTAGAAGGGACAGGGATAATGGCTACACCTTC.

The rearrangement joins TRBV20-1 to TRBJ2-1; TRBD2 agrees at 10 bases. Germline loops: CDR1 DFQATT, CDR2 SNEGSKA (reference sequence). After removal of 5 bases from V and 6 bases from J, the junction contained 13 bases not matched to a gene. This CDR3 has 16 residues. CDR3 amino acids: CSASDASGSVFNEQFF. CDR3 sequence (DNA): TGCAGTGCTTCAGACGCTAGCGGGAGTGTCTTCAATGAGCAGTTCTTC.

This clonotype was found many times. The chain carries TRBV10-3 and TRBJ2-1; the D gene is possibly TRBD2 (7 bases). The CDR3 sequence is 14 residues long. The germline V gene encodes CDR1 ENHRY and CDR2 SYGVKD. Trimming pared 7 bases from V and 2 bases from J, leaving 12 bases between. CDR3 in DNA: TGTGCCATCAAGGGGGAGGGCCCCTACAATGAGCAGTTCTTC. It yields the protein CAIKGEGPYNEQFF.

Many counts were recorded for this clonotype. V is TRBV4-3 and J is TRBJ1-1; the D is unclear. V was trimmed by 2 bases and J by 2 bases, leaving 6 bases between them. The CDR3 runs 13 residues. CDR1 is LGHNA and CDR2 is YSLEER in the germline V gene. The chain's CDR3 is CASSQYTNTEAFF. As DNA, the CDR3 is TGCGCCAGCAGCCAATACACCAACACTGAAGCTTTCTTT.